This TCR beta chain was captured by sequencing in a study of cytomegalovirus exposure and HLA in healthy donors. Findings of the study overall: Donors belonging to an Asian-associated ancestry cluster reportedly showed fewer N-insertions in productive TCRs than the roughly 670-donor mean, according to what a later analysis found.

Donors showed nominal health when sampled, although they likely had unrecorded immune exposures. A remark on this clone: Its matching antigen is unknown.

PCR involved 60 Vbeta and 13 Jbeta primers. Only in-frame clones appear in the TCRdb table, and some are missing; sequencing was by immunoSEQ multiplex PCR. With around 160,000 clones in the sample, the ten largest clones hold 1.5% to 2%. Sample: PBMCs. The TCR sequence derives from a woman in her 50s in good health and CMV-seronegative.

The CDR3 loop is CATSMTGSRGYGYTF. The DNA of the CDR3 is TGTGCCACCAGCATGACAGGGTCCCGCGGCTATGGCTACACCTTC. The V call is TRBV15, the J call TRBJ1-2; 7 bases are shared with TRBD1. The CDR3 has 15 amino acids. Trimming at V came to 4 bases and at J to 4 bases, leaving 9 bases not matched to a gene. Germline V gene data show CDR1 as LNHNV and CDR2 as YYDKDF (reference sequence).